This entry is about one TCR beta chain. What it binds is not known. There are 17 residues in the CDR3. Germline V gene sequence: CDR1 KGHSY, CDR2 FQNENV. Trimming removed 4 bases from V and 6 bases from J, with 22 bases in between. PCR involved 60 Vbeta and 13 Jbeta primers. Here immunoSEQ multiplex PCR was the method, and the copy in TCRdb shows in-frame clones only, minus some. The sample shows approximately 140,000 clones, roughly 76% of them seen only once. The entry originates in a study of cytomegalovirus exposure and HLA in healthy donors. General study findings and limits: A later analysis revealed that TCR association rates differed between HLA loci, peaking at DRB1 and bottoming out at HLA-C. Later analysis suggested most CMV-associated TCR beta chains were HLA-restricted.

Material for sequencing was PBMCs. The gene calls are TRBV16 and TRBJ2-1; D might be TRBD2 (7 bases). The receptor's source is a female donor in good health and CMV-seronegative. Written as DNA, the CDR3 is TGTGCCAGCAGCCGATTTAGTACGGGGGGCACTGGCAATGAGCAGTTCTTC. Protein: CASSRFSTGGTGNEQFF. The full variable domain, rest sourced from reference TRBV16 and TRBJ2-1, is GEEVAQTPKHLVRGEGQKAKLYCAPIKGHSYVFWYQQVLKNEFKFLISFQNENVFDETGMPKERFSAKCLPNSPCSLEIQATKLEDSAVYFCASSRFSTGGTGNEQFFGPGTRLTVL.